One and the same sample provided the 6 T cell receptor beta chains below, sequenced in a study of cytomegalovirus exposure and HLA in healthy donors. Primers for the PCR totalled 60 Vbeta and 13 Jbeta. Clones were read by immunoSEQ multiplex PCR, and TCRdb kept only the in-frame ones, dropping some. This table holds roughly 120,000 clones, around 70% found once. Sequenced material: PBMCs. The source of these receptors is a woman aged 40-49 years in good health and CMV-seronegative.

In DNA, the CDR3 is TGTGCCAGCTCACCGGGAGCGGGAGTAAGCAATGAGCAGTTCTTC. The encoded protein is CASSPGAGVSNEQFF. This chain links TRBV18 with TRBJ2-1; 8 bases fit TRBD2. Germline CDR1 reads KGHSH; CDR2 reads LQKENI. V was clipped by 3 bases and J by 6 bases; unmatched bases: 7. This CDR3 has 15 amino acids.

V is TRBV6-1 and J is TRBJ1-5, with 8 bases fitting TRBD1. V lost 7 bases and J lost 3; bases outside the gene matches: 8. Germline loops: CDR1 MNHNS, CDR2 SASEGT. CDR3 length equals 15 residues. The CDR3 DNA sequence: TGTGCCAGCACCGCAGACAGGGGTAACAATCAGCCCCAGCATTTT. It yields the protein CASTADRGNNQPQHF.

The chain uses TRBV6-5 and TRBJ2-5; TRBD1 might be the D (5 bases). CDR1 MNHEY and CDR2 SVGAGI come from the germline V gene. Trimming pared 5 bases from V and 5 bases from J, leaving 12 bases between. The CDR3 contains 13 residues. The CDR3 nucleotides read TGTGCCAGCAGTATCGGCCCAGGGGAGACCCAGTACTTC. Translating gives CASSIGPGETQYF.

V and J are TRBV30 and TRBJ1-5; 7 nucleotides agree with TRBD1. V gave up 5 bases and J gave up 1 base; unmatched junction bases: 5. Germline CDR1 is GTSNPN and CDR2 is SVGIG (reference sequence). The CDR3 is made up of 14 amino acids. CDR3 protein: CAWAKQGSNQPQHF. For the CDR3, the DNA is TGTGCCTGGGCTAAACAGGGGAGCAATCAGCCCCAGCATTTT. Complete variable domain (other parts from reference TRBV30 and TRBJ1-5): SQTIHQWPATLVQPVGSPLSLECTVEGTSNPNLYWYRQAAGRGLQLLFYSVGIGQISSEVPQNLSASRPQDRQFILSSKKLLLSDSGFYLCAWAKQGSNQPQHFGDGTRLSIL.

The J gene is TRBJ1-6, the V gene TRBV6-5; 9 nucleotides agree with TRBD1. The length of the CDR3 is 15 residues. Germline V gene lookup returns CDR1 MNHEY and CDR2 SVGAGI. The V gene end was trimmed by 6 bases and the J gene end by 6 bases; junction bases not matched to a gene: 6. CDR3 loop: CASRAGTGINSPLHF. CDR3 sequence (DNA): TGTGCCAGCAGGGCCGGGACAGGGATTAATTCACCCCTCCACTTT.

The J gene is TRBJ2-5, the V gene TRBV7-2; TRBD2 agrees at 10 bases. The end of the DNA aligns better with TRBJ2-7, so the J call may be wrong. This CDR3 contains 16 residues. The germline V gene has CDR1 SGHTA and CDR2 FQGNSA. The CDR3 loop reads CASSLVGLAGAYEQYF. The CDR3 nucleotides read TGTGCCAGCAGCTTAGTAGGGCTAGCGGGGGCCTACGAGCAGTACTTC.